This TCR beta chain was profiled in a study of OX40 agonist ivuxolimab in advanced cancers. The wider study: An anti-OX40 (CD134) antibody with agonistic activity, ivuxolimab, was administered to patients. Intravenous ivuxolimab was administered to patients every 2 weeks at 0.01 to 10 mg/kg.

CDR1 is PRHDT, CDR2 FYEKMQ, per germline (reference sequence). Deletions cut 0 bases from V and 5 bases from J, with 10 bases between. The CDR3 is 14 amino acids. Concerning this clone itself: Its antigen remains unknown.

Study-level results: Some nonresponders additionally presented with little normalized T-cell clonal expansion.

The method was immunoSEQ multiplex PCR; TCRdb's version includes in-frame clones alone and lacks a portion of them. Among approximately 22,000 clones, around four fifths were seen once, and the ten largest hold roughly 29%. V and J are TRBV13 and TRBJ1-1; weak D call: TRBD1 (6 bases). This clonotype originated in an adult with an advanced solid tumor such as melanoma, head and neck, liver or kidney cancer. The sample in question was CD4+ or CD8+ T cells sorted from blood, obtained in a trial of the OX40 agonist ivuxolimab. The CDR3 region has the DNA TGTGCCAGCAGCTTAGGGGAGGGGGGTACTGAAGCTTTCTTT. It specifies CASSLGEGGTEAFF.